This T cell receptor beta chain was recovered during a study of blood T cell repertoires in COVID-19 (dated by TCRdb to 2019 to 2021). Background for the entire study: Recovered participants in ImmuneRACE Cohort 3 were defined as having two consecutive negative NP/OP PCR tests, clearance from a healthcare professional, or resolution of symptoms. The sample metadata nearly always contained a de-identified subject ID, COVID-19 status, age in years and sex. Samples were obtained from the ongoing ImmuneRACE study (first 160 participants) and from 1,000 to 1,500 subjects provided by 6 global collaborators. Samples covering the acute and convalescent phases of COVID-19 were provided by collaborators in the United States, Italy and Spain. The dataset comprised deeply sampled blood TCRbeta repertoires from subjects exposed to, actively infected with, or recovered from COVID-19. The repertoires were released in a freely available public database meant as a resource for research on the immune response to SARS-CoV-2. The prospective study material was composed of cDNA or gDNA derived from T cells, B-cell-depleted T cells, or PBMCs. HLA class I and class II types, where available, came from metadata supplied by the sample provider rather than from assay-based typing. On the study overall, not on this receptor specifically: Clinical and demographic metadata were provided uncurated, with the amount varying by source and participant.

TCRbeta CDR3 regions were amplified from genomic DNA using the immunoSEQ Assay, a bias-controlled multiplex PCR. Turning to the authors' computational methods: The number of nucleated cells in each sample was estimated by amplification of reference gene primers within the assay. To quantify the absolute abundance of each unique TCRbeta CDR3 rearrangement, sequence reads were collapsed and filtered. For each sample, productive Simpson clonality was calculated by taking the square root of Simpson's diversity index across productive rearrangements. In TCRdb, the immuneACCESS table is reduced to in-frame sequences with V and J assigned. These tables do not hold every clone; where another copy was compared, an unresolved V gene accounts for under half, and the others remain unexplained. V and J calls and clone size are given by that table; D and trimming were obtained from the DNA. Here the sample has hundreds of thousands of clones; 86% occur a single time. Of the sample, 3% to 3.5% falls within the top ten clones.

For this clone: What antigen it recognizes has not been identified. Base qualities were left out, and no much larger clone turns up one base away.

Participants in the prospective study were enrolled through a virtual design, were aged about 18 to 90 years, and lived in under 25 United States geographic areas. Cohort assignment in the prospective study relied on participant-reported clinical history from a screening survey and a study questionnaire. Mobile phlebotomists in the prospective study collected whole blood, serum and a nasopharyngeal or oropharyngeal swab from every participant. Over a roughly 2-month period, participants in the prospective study had the option of providing additional blood draws and questionnaires. Before DNA extraction, prospective study blood samples were shipped either frozen or at room temperature. The germline V gene encodes CDR1 SGHTA and CDR2 FQGNSA. The CDR3 spans 14 residues, from the cysteine through the phenylalanine. This entry keeps only the CDR3 DNA: 42 bases, framed from base 1. Cut back by 3 bases and 4 bases, the V and J ends lie 10 bases apart.

The receptor's source is a woman between 45 and 60 years old in a cohort exposed to, infected with or recovered from COVID-19 (not recorded which). This receptor chain uses TRBV7-2 and TRBJ1-3, with TRBD1 perhaps the D gene, on 6 matching bases. The sequenced sample consisted of PBMCs or T cells enriched from blood (not recorded which). The sequenced DNA: TGTGCCAGCAGCTTTGGACAGCACGGAAACACCATATATTTT. The resulting protein is CASSFGQHGNTIYF.